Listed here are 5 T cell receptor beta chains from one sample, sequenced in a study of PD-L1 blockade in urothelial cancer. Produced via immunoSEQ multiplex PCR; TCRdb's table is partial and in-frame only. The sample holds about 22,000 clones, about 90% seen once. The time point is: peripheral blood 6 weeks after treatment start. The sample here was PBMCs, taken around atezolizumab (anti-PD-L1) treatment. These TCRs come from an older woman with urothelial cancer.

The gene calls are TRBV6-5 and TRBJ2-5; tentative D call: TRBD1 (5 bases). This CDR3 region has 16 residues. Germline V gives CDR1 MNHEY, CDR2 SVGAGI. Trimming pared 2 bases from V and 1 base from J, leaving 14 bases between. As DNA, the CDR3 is TGTGCCAGCAGTTACGGTGGGGCTTGGGGCCAAGAGACCCAGTACTTC. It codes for CASSYGGAWGQETQYF.

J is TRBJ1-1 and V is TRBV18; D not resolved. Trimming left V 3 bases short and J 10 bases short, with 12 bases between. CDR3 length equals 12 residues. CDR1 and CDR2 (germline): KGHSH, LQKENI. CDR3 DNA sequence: TGTGCCAGCTCACCGACCACAGAAGGAGCTTTCTTT. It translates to CASSPTTEGAFF.

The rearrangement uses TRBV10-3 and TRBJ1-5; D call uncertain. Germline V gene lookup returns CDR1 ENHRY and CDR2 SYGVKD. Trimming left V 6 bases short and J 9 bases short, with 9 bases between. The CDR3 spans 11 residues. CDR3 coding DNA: TGTGCCATCAGAGGAGAGGGGCCCCAGCATTTT. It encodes CAIRGEGPQHF.

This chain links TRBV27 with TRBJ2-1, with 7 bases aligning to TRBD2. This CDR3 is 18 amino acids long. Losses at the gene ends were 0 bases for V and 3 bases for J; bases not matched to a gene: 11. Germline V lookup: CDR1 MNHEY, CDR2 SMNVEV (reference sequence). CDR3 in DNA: TGTGCCAGCAGTTTATCGAAAGCCCTAGCGGCATACTACAATGAGCAGTTCTTC. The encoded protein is CASSLSKALAAYYNEQFF.

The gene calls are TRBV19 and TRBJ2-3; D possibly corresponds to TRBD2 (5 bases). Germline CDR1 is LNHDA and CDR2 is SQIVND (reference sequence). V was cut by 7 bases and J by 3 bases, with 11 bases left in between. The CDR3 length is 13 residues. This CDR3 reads CASKGDGTDTQYF. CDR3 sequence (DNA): TGTGCCAGTAAGGGAGATGGTACAGATACGCAGTATTTT.